One and the same sample provided the 16 T cell receptor beta chains below, sequenced in a study of blood T cell repertoires in COVID-19. TCRdb keeps only in-frame clones here, not all; method: immunoSEQ multiplex PCR. Among over 250,000 clones, around nine tenths were seen once, and the ten largest hold 1% to 1.3%. Input material: PBMCs or T cells enriched from blood (not recorded which). All receptors derive from a woman in her 30s who had recovered from COVID-19.

The gene calls are TRBV19 and TRBJ1-2, with D possibly TRBD1 on 5 matching bases. V was cut by 7 bases and J by 6 bases, with 15 bases left in between. The germline V gene has CDR1 LNHDA and CDR2 SQIVND (reference sequence). The CDR3 runs to 13 residues. The CDR3 region is CASTAGGFDGYTF. The DNA for the CDR3 is TGTGCCAGTACCGCCGGGGGATTTGATGGCTACACCTTC.

This clone is a singleton in its sample. V gene TRBV10-3 combines with J gene TRBJ1-1, with no clear D. This CDR3 spans 14 amino acids. Germline CDR1 is ENHRY and CDR2 is SYGVKD. V was shortened by 0 bases and J by 4 bases, with 9 bases between the two germline ends. This CDR3 reads CAISESEVITEAFF. The CDR3 nucleotides are TGTGCCATCAGTGAGTCGGAGGTTATCACTGAAGCTTTCTTT.

This clone was found once. J is TRBJ2-5 and V is TRBV6-5, with 7 bases fitting TRBD1. Germline trimming cut 4 bases from V and 2 bases from J; bases unmatched to any gene: 7. This CDR3 has 15 residues. Germline V gene data show CDR1 as MNHEY and CDR2 as SVGAGI. The CDR3 here is CASSSSGTEQETQYF. For the CDR3, the DNA is TGTGCCAGCAGTTCCTCCGGGACAGAACAAGAGACCCAGTACTTC.

The gene calls are TRBV7-2 and TRBJ2-3; 10 bases align to TRBD2. CDR1 and CDR2 from the germline V gene are SGHTA and FQGNSA. The CDR3 runs to 14 residues. V shed 5 bases and J 4 bases; nucleotides not matched to a gene: 3. The CDR3 DNA is TGTGCCAGCAGCAGCGGGAGGGCCTCAGATACGCAGTATTTT. Translating gives CASSSGRASDTQYF.

CDR3 coding DNA: TGTGCCAGCAGTGACAGGGGATCCTCTGGAAACACCATATATTTT. It translates to CASSDRGSSGNTIYF. The chain joins TRBV6-2 or TRBV6-3 to TRBJ1-3, with 8 bases identical to TRBD1. The CDR3 runs 15 residues. Germline CDR1 and CDR2: MNHEY and SVGEGT. J lost 0 bases, V lost 5 bases, and 3 bases had no gene match.

The chain combines TRBV6-2 or TRBV6-3 with TRBJ2-7; D possibly corresponds to TRBD1 (5 bases). Germline assignment: CDR1 MNHEY and CDR2 SVGEGT. The CDR3 contains 15 residues. Deletions cut 0 bases from V and 1 base from J, with 10 bases between. The CDR3 DNA sequence: TGTGCCAGCAGTTACTCGTCGGCAGGGTCCTACGAGCAGTACTTC. It is translated as CASSYSSAGSYEQYF.

In its sample, this clone was seen once. V usage is TRBV7-8 and J usage is TRBJ2-1, with 8 bases matching TRBD1. The germline V gene encodes CDR1 SGHVS and CDR2 FQNEAQ. The CDR3 is 14 amino acids. The trim removed 5 bases at V and 7 bases at J, leaving 7 bases unmatched. This chain's CDR3 is CASSAQGASNEQFF. CDR3 nucleotides: TGTGCCAGCAGCGCGCAGGGGGCTTCAAATGAGCAGTTCTTC. The full variable domain, completed using reference TRBV7-8 and TRBJ2-1, is GAGVSQSPRYKVAKRGQDVALRCDPISGHVSLFWYQQALGQGPEFLTYFQNEAQLDKSGLPSDRFFAERPEGSVSTLKIQRTQQEDSAVYLCASSAQGASNEQFFGPGTRLTVL.

The rearrangement links TRBV29-1 to TRBJ2-5; 8 nucleotides match TRBD2. The CDR3 spans 13 residues. Per the germline V gene, CDR1 is SQVTM and CDR2 is ANQGSEA. Trimming at V came to 7 bases and at J to 2 bases, leaving 6 bases not matched to a gene. The chain's CDR3 is CSAHASGQETQYF. CDR3 bases: TGCAGCGCACACGCTAGCGGGCAAGAGACCCAGTACTTC.

V is TRBV18 and J is TRBJ2-3, with D unresolved. Trimming shortened V by 1 base and J by 6 bases, and 11 bases separated the two germline ends. From germline, CDR1 is KGHSH and CDR2 LQKENI. This CDR3 is built from 14 residues. CDR3 region: CASSPLENGDTQYF. CDR3 bases: TGTGCCAGCTCACCACTTGAGAACGGGGATACGCAGTATTTT.

This clone was seen a handful of times. V and J are TRBV11-2 and TRBJ1-2; D is undetermined. The CDR3 contains 14 residues. Trimming stripped 5 bases from V and 3 bases from J, with 13 bases between. Germline lookup yields CDR1 SGHAT and CDR2 FQNNGV. The CDR3 sequence is CASSPAKEYYGYTF. CDR3 coding DNA: TGTGCCAGCAGCCCGGCCAAGGAGTACTATGGCTACACCTTC.

This rearrangement joins TRBV28 to TRBJ2-1; D is perhaps TRBD2 (5 bases). V was trimmed by 2 bases and J by 0 bases, leaving 14 bases between them. This CDR3 has 17 amino acids. Germline lookup yields CDR1 MDHEN and CDR2 SYDVKM. In nucleotides, the CDR3 is TGTGCCAGCAGTTTAATGGAGGCAGGCGTCTCCTACAATGAGCAGTTCTTC. Translated: CASSLMEAGVSYNEQFF.

The chain recombines TRBV24-1 with TRBJ2-3; 8 nucleotides match TRBD1. The V and J ends lost 4 bases and 3 bases, in that order; junction bases with no gene match: 5. CDR1 is KGHDR, CDR2 SFDVKD, per germline. The CDR3 sequence is 15 residues long. Written as DNA, the CDR3 is TGTGCCACCAGTGACCCGGGACAGGATACAGATACGCAGTATTTT. Translating gives CATSDPGQDTDTQYF.

This sequence joins TRBV27 and TRBJ1-5; no reliable D call. Germline values: CDR1 MNHEY, CDR2 SMNVEV (reference sequence). CDR3 length equals 18 residues. With 2 bases removed from V and 0 bases from J, the gap between germline ends came to 17 bases. CDR3: CASSLQPRTGYSNQPQHF. CDR3 coding DNA: TGTGCCAGCAGTTTACAACCCCGGACGGGATATAGCAATCAGCCCCAGCATTTT.

The chain couples TRBV15 to TRBJ1-5, with D perhaps TRBD1 (6 bases). V was shortened by 9 bases and J by 4 bases, with 10 bases between the two germline ends. In germline, CDR1 is LNHNV, CDR2 YYDKDF (reference sequence). The CDR3 length is 12 residues. Here the CDR3 reads CATQTGNQPQHF. CDR3 in DNA: TGTGCCACACAAACAGGGAATCAGCCCCAGCATTTT.

The J gene is TRBJ2-1, the V gene TRBV5-5; 12 bases align to TRBD2. This CDR3 has 15 residues. J was trimmed by 3 bases and V by 3 bases; bases with no gene match: 1. CDR1 is SGHKS and CDR2 is YYEKEE in the germline V gene (reference sequence). This chain's CDR3 is CASSSLAGGYNEQFF. The CDR3 coding sequence is TGTGCCAGCAGCTCACTAGCGGGAGGCTACAATGAGCAGTTCTTC.

The chain links TRBV7-6 to TRBJ2-7; tentative D call: TRBD2 (7 bases). V was shortened by 3 bases and J by 7 bases, with 16 bases between the two germline ends. The CDR3 has 14 amino acids. Germline CDR1 reads SGHVS; CDR2 reads FNYEAQ. Here the CDR3 reads CASSLRGGVGEQYF. CDR3 in DNA: TGTGCCAGCAGCTTGAGAGGGGGGGTAGGGGAGCAGTACTTC.